What follows are 5 T cell receptor beta chains derived from one specimen sequenced in a study of OX40 agonist ivuxolimab in advanced cancers. Libraries were prepared by immunoSEQ multiplex PCR; TCRdb keeps only in-frame clonotypes and omits some of them. Of roughly 70,000 clones listed, roughly 87% were seen once; the top ten hold just over 2%. The sequencing here drew on CD4+ or CD8+ T cells sorted from blood, taken in a trial of the OX40 agonist ivuxolimab. The source of these receptors is an adult with an advanced solid tumor such as melanoma, head and neck, liver or kidney cancer.

Only a few counts were recorded for this clone. The rearrangement links TRBV29-1 to TRBJ2-2; TRBD1 matches 7 bases. Trimming at V came to 7 bases and at J to 0 bases, leaving 5 bases not matched to a gene. The germline V gene encodes CDR1 SQVTM and CDR2 ANQGSEA. The CDR3 covers 14 residues. The CDR3 region has the DNA TGCAGCGGGGGTGGGACAGCGAACACCGGGGAGCTGTTTTTT. Amino acids: CSGGGTANTGELFF.

The gene calls are TRBV28 and TRBJ2-6; 7 bases fit TRBD1. Looked up from germline, CDR1 is MDHEN and CDR2 is SYDVKM. This CDR3 is built from 15 residues. J was trimmed by 4 bases and V by 5 bases; bases with no gene match: 5. DNA of the CDR3: TGTGCCAGCAGTCGGACAGGCTCAGGGGCCAACGTCCTGACTTTC. It encodes CASSRTGSGANVLTF.

The rearrangement links TRBV25-1 to TRBJ2-3; 12 positions agree with TRBD2. The CDR3 is made up of 16 amino acids. The V segment lost 1 base and the J segment 7 bases; nucleotides outside the gene matches: 6. Germline V gene sequence: CDR1 MGHDK, CDR2 SYGVNS. This CDR3 is CASSESSGGALNTQYF. The DNA of the CDR3 is TGTGCCAGCAGTGAATCTAGCGGGGGGGCTTTAAATACGCAGTATTTT.

This chain connects TRBV25-1 to TRBJ2-1; the D gene is possibly TRBD2 (6 bases). V lost 7 bases to trimming and J lost 3 bases, with 10 bases between them. This CDR3 contains 13 residues. CDR1 and CDR2 (germline): MGHDK, SYGVNS. The CDR3 region is CASKGTGYNEQFF. DNA for the CDR3: TGTGCCAGCAAGGGGACTGGCTACAATGAGCAGTTCTTC.

The chain joins TRBV19 to TRBJ1-5, with D perhaps TRBD1 (5 bases). The CDR3 loop spans 17 amino acids. CDR1 is LNHDA, CDR2 SQIVND, per germline (reference sequence). V lost 0 bases and J lost 1, with 13 bases in between. This chain's CDR3 is CASSIDRGGNSNQPQHF. In DNA, the CDR3 is TGTGCCAGTAGTATAGATCGGGGGGGGAACAGCAATCAGCCCCAGCATTTT.